These 15 T cell receptor beta chains were sequenced from one sample in a study of T cell responses to AZD1222 COVID-19 vaccine. Method: immunoSEQ multiplex PCR; TCRdb's copy keeps in-frame clones and lacks some. The top ten hold 2.5% to 4% of the sample, which has over 100,000 clones, roughly nine tenths seen once. Sequences were derived from peripheral blood, sampled 28 days after the second dose of the MenACWY control vaccine. Receptors originate from an adult who received the MenACWY meningococcal vaccine as a control.

This clone appeared a single time. J is TRBJ1-2 and V is TRBV6-4; 9 bases agree with TRBD1. J was trimmed by 3 bases and V by 3 bases; bases with no gene match: 2. Germline-derived CDR1 and CDR2 are MRHNA and SNTAGT. The CDR3 runs to 14 residues. DNA of the CDR3: TGTGCCAGCAGTGAGGGGGACAGGGACTATGGCTACACCTTC. As protein: CASSEGDRDYGYTF.

The CDR3 loop is CASSQDHPRGMADEQYF. DNA for the CDR3: TGCGCCAGCAGCCAAGATCACCCCCGCGGTATGGCGGACGAGCAGTACTTC. The rearrangement links TRBV4-3 to TRBJ2-7; no clear D. The CDR3 is made up of 17 amino acids. The V and J ends lost 0 bases and 5 bases respectively, with 20 bases between them. Germline V CDR1 and CDR2: LGHNA, YSLEER.

The chain carries TRBV6-4 and TRBJ2-7; 7 positions match TRBD1. The CDR3 has 17 residues. Germline V CDR1 and CDR2: MRHNA, SNTAGT. Germline trimming cut 3 bases from V and 2 bases from J; bases unmatched to any gene: 13. This chain's CDR3 is CASSDPYPAGGTYEQYF. The CDR3 DNA sequence: TGTGCCAGCAGTGATCCTTACCCAGCAGGGGGAACCTACGAGCAGTACTTC.

The chain joins TRBV12-5 to TRBJ1-1, with 8 bases aligning to TRBD1. The J segment lost 4 bases and the V segment lost 7 bases, leaving 5 bases of the junction unmatched. The CDR3 extends over 13 amino acids. The germline V gene has CDR1 LGHNT and CDR2 FRNRAP. The CDR3 DNA reads TGTGCTAGTGCGCTACAGGGGGGCACTGAAGCTTTCTTT. This encodes CASALQGGTEAFF.

The V call is TRBV6-6, the J call TRBJ2-7; D unresolved. The germline V and J ends were trimmed by 0 bases and 5 bases, with 11 bases remaining between them. This CDR3 contains 14 residues. CDR1 is MNHNY and CDR2 is SVGAGI in the germline V gene (reference sequence). CDR3 nucleotide sequence: TGTGCCAGCAGTTACTCGACACGCCAGGACGAGCAGTACTTC. Translated, it gives CASSYSTRQDEQYF.

The V gene is TRBV24-1, the J gene TRBJ2-7, with D hard to call. Germline CDR1 and CDR2: KGHDR and SFDVKD. The CDR3 covers 15 residues. Trimming pared 4 bases from V and 5 bases from J, leaving 17 bases between. CDR3 nucleotide sequence: TGTGCCACCAGTGAAGGTCCGTGGGCAAGAAACGAGCAGTACTTC. It translates to CATSEGPWARNEQYF.

This clone was detected only a few times. The V and J genes are TRBV19 and TRBJ2-5; TRBD1 matches 7 bases. CDR1 is LNHDA, CDR2 SQIVND, per germline (reference sequence). Germline trimming cut 5 bases from V and 4 bases from J; bases unmatched to any gene: 10. This CDR3 spans 15 amino acids. CDR3 protein: CASSFEQGLAETQYF. As DNA, the CDR3 is TGTGCCAGTAGTTTCGAACAGGGGTTGGCAGAGACCCAGTACTTC.

The rearrangement uses TRBV27 and TRBJ2-1, with 8 positions matching TRBD1. The length of the CDR3 is 15 residues. Germline lookup yields CDR1 MNHEY and CDR2 SMNVEV (reference sequence). V was pared by 6 bases and J by 7 bases, with 11 bases of the junction left unmatched. The CDR3 sequence is CASRLEARGRNEQFF. The CDR3 bases are TGTGCCAGCAGGCTGGAGGCCAGGGGGCGAAATGAGCAGTTCTTC.

As to this clone: This specimen includes other DNA sequences encoding the same CDR3. V is TRBV7-6 and J is TRBJ1-2; 7 positions match TRBD1. CDR3 size: 12 residues. With V trimmed by 5 bases and J by 5 bases, 2 bases remained unmatched. CDR1 is SGHVS, CDR2 FNYEAQ, per germline. CDR3 residues: CASSPTGYGYTF. The DNA for the CDR3 is TGTGCCAGCAGCCCGACAGGGTATGGCTACACCTTC.

The rearrangement links TRBV10-3 to TRBJ1-4; 8 bases are shared with TRBD1. Germline V gene data show CDR1 as ENHRY and CDR2 as SYGVKD. V was clipped by 1 base and J by 8 bases; unmatched bases: 3. The CDR3 has 14 residues. CDR3 DNA sequence: TGTGCCATCAGTGAGTTGACAGGGGACGAAAAACTGTTTTTT. Amino acid sequence: CAISELTGDEKLFF.

The V call is TRBV6-2 or TRBV6-3, the J call TRBJ1-1; TRBD1 might be the D (5 bases). Trimming left V 2 bases short and J 8 bases short, with 12 bases between. CDR3 length: 13 amino acids. The V gene's germline CDR1 is MNHEY and CDR2 SVGEGT. CDR3 sequence: CASSYARVLEAFF. CDR3 sequence (DNA): TGTGCCAGCAGTTACGCCAGGGTGTTGGAAGCTTTCTTT.

This sequence joins TRBV24-1 and TRBJ2-3; no clear D gene. The CDR3 extends over 16 amino acids. CDR1 and CDR2 (germline): KGHDR, SFDVKD. V lost 2 bases and J 4 bases, leaving 15 bases between the germline ends. This chain's CDR3 is CATSDSRMGRPDTQYF. The CDR3 DNA is TGTGCCACCAGTGATTCGCGTATGGGTCGGCCAGATACGCAGTATTTT.

This chain links TRBV9 with TRBJ2-1; 8 bases fit TRBD2. J gave up 4 bases and V 0 bases, and 3 bases lay outside the gene matches. This CDR3 comprises 15 residues. CDR1 is SGDLS, CDR2 YYNGEE, per germline. The CDR3 spells CASSVDGGAYNEQFF. CDR3 DNA: TGTGCCAGCAGCGTAGACGGGGGGGCATACAATGAGCAGTTCTTC.

The chain links TRBV19 to TRBJ2-7; D gene unclear. The V end lost 5 bases, the J end lost 3 bases, and 14 bases lay between the germline ends. The CDR3 runs 14 residues. Germline loops: CDR1 LNHDA, CDR2 SQIVND (reference sequence). CDR3 sequence (DNA): TGTGCCAGTAGTGTCCGAGCCAACAACTACGAGCAGTACTTC. It codes for CASSVRANNYEQYF. The full variable domain, completed using reference TRBV19 and TRBJ2-7, is DGGITQSPKYLFRKEGQNVTLSCEQNLNHDAMYWYRQDPGQGLRLIYYSQIVNDFQKGDIAEGYSVSREKKESFPLTVTSAQKNPTAFYLCASSVRANNYEQYFGPGTRLTVT.

J is TRBJ2-7 and V is TRBV23-1; D is possibly TRBD2 (5 bases). TRBV23-1 is an ORF, with its function uncertain. CDR3 length: 17 residues. V was pared by 1 base and J by 6 bases, with 22 bases between. CDR3 in amino acids: CASSQLRETATRCEQYF. The DNA for the CDR3 is TGCGCCAGCAGTCAATTAAGGGAGACTGCTACACGGTGCGAGCAGTACTTC.